A selection of T cell receptor beta chains follows, all from one sample in a study of neurological immune-mediated disorders. Each CDR3 protein is one row after TCRdb ran MiXCR on the 5' RACE reads. The sample records approximately 50,000 distinct CDR3 sequences, roughly 3.5% being singletons. The sequencing input was PBMCs. These receptor sequences come from a man aged 25-45 years with multiple sclerosis. Each CDR3 is given with its conserved first and last residue. A D gene is named only where the DNA matches it firmly. Clone sizes are shown as once, few or many counts, or a class when the clone is expanded.

d_call: -
j_call: TRBJ2-5
clone_size: many
v_call: TRBV5-1
cdr3_aa: CASSLNRDNQETQYF
cdr3_nt: TGCGCCAGCAGCTTGAACCGGGACAACCAAGAGACCCAGTACTTC

d_call: TRBD1
j_call: TRBJ1-2
clone_size: many
v_call: TRBV7-2
cdr3_aa: CASSLAHVQGNGYTF
cdr3_nt: TGTGCCAGCAGCTTAGCGCACGTACAGGGGAACGGCTACACCTTC

d_call: TRBD1
j_call: TRBJ2-1
clone_size: many
v_call: TRBV7-2
cdr3_aa: CASRRQGGSYNEQFF
cdr3_nt: TGTGCCAGCAGACGACAGGGCGGATCCTACAATGAGCAGTTCTTC

d_call: -
j_call: TRBJ1-1
clone_size: many
v_call: TRBV5-1
cdr3_aa: CASSDEVGYTEAFF
cdr3_nt: TGCGCCAGCAGCGATGAGGTCGGGTACACTGAAGCTTTCTTT

d_call: -
j_call: TRBJ2-5
clone_size: many
v_call: TRBV18
cdr3_aa: CASSFEGDETQYF
cdr3_nt: TGTGCCAGCTCATTCGAGGGGGATGAGACCCAGTACTTC

d_call: -
j_call: TRBJ2-6
clone_size: many
v_call: TRBV6-5
cdr3_aa: CASTSLGVGPSGANVLTF
cdr3_nt: TGTGCCAGCACCTCCCTCGGGGTAGGTCCCTCTGGGGCCAACGTCCTGACTTTC

d_call: -
j_call: TRBJ2-5
clone_size: many
v_call: TRBV5-1
cdr3_aa: CASSAVRWGETQYF
cdr3_nt: TGCGCCAGCAGCGCCGTCAGGTGGGGAGAGACCCAGTACTTC

d_call: -
j_call: TRBJ2-5
clone_size: many
v_call: TRBV2
cdr3_aa: CASSEGVDQRETQYF
cdr3_nt: TGTGCCAGCAGTGAAGGGGTGGACCAGAGGGAGACCCAGTACTTC

d_call: TRBD1
j_call: TRBJ2-7
clone_size: many
v_call: TRBV10-3
cdr3_aa: CAISEYGTGLSYEQYF
cdr3_nt: TGTGCCATCAGTGAGTACGGGACAGGACTCTCCTACGAGCAGTACTTC

d_call: -
j_call: TRBJ1-3
clone_size: many
v_call: TRBV15
cdr3_aa: CATSRVSRQRGIGNTIYF
cdr3_nt: TGTGCCACCAGCAGAGTATCGAGACAGAGGGGAATCGGAAACACCATATATTTT

d_call: -
j_call: TRBJ1-1
clone_size: many
v_call: TRBV7-9
cdr3_aa: CASSRQTGGNEAFF
cdr3_nt: TGTGCCAGCAGCCGACAGACCGGGGGCAACGAAGCTTTCTTT

d_call: -
j_call: TRBJ1-1
clone_size: many
v_call: TRBV10-3
cdr3_aa: CAIRLGDTEAFF
cdr3_nt: TGTGCCATCAGGCTGGGGGACACTGAAGCTTTCTTT

d_call: TRBD1
j_call: TRBJ1-2
clone_size: many
v_call: TRBV20-1
cdr3_aa: CSAPTGLSNYGYTF
cdr3_nt: TGCAGTGCCCCGACAGGGCTCTCTAACTATGGCTACACCTTC

d_call: -
j_call: TRBJ1-3
clone_size: many
v_call: TRBV21-1
cdr3_aa: CASSPQPNRAGNTIYF
cdr3_nt: TGTGCCAGCAGCCCACAGCCGAACAGGGCGGGAAACACCATATATTTT

d_call: TRBD2
j_call: TRBJ2-1
clone_size: many
v_call: TRBV9
cdr3_aa: CASSVEEAGGPYNEQFF
cdr3_nt: TGTGCCAGCAGCGTAGAGGAGGCGGGGGGGCCCTACAATGAGCAGTTCTTC

d_call: TRBD2
j_call: TRBJ2-1
clone_size: many
v_call: TRBV6-5
cdr3_aa: CATLAGGDYNEQFF
cdr3_nt: TGTGCCACCCTGGCGGGGGGGGACTACAATGAGCAGTTCTTC